Each of the 2 T cell receptor beta chains below was sequenced from the same sample in a study of T-cell memory formation after mild COVID-19. Each CDR3 protein is one row after TCRdb ran MiXCR on the 5' RACE reads. In the table there are about 360,000 distinct CDR3 sequences, about an eighth of which are singletons. Sequenced sample: PBMCs or a T cell subset sorted from them (not recorded which). The source of these receptors is a man between 18 and 35 years old who had mild COVID-19 (a few samples of this study predate the infection). Cell type and time point are not known.

This clonotype was detected many times. This chain connects TRBV6-5 to TRBJ2-1; D may be TRBD1 or TRBD2 (5 bases each). The CDR3 contains 12 residues. Per germline, CDR1 MNHEY and CDR2 SVGAGI. V lost 6 bases to trimming and J lost 10 bases, with 13 bases between them. The CDR3 reads CASSITGGEQFF. The CDR3 bases are TGTGCCAGCAGCATAACAGGAGGAGAGCAGTTCTTC.

This clonotype showed up just a few times. This sequence joins TRBV7-6 and TRBJ2-7; possibly TRBD2 for D (6 bases). V lost 0 bases and J 0 bases, leaving 9 bases between the germline ends. The CDR3 has 15 residues. Germline lookup yields CDR1 SGHVS and CDR2 FNYEAQ. CDR3: CASSLAAGSSYEQYF. The DNA for the CDR3 is TGTGCCAGCAGCTTAGCGGCGGGGAGCTCCTACGAGCAGTACTTC.